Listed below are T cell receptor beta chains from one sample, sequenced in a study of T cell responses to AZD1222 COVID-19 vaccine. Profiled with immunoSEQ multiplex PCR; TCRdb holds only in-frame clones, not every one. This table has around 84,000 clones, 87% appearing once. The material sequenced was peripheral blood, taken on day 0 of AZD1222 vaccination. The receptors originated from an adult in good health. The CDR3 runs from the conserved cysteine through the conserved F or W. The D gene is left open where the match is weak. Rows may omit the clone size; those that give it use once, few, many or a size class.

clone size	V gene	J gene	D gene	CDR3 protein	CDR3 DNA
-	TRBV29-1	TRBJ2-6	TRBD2	CSVGWGGVLTF	TGCAGCGTTGGCTGGGGAGGGGTCCTGACTTTC
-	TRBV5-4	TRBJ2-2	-	CASSFGAENTGELFF	TGTGCCAGCAGCTTCGGCGCAGAGAACACCGGGGAGCTGTTTTTT
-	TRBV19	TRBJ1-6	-	CASMDRYNSPLHF	TGTGCCAGTATGGACAGATATAATTCACCCCTCCACTTT
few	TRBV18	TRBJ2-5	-	CASSTAAETQYF	TGTGCCAGCTCTACGGCGGCGGAGACCCAGTACTTC
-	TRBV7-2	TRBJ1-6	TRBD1	CASSLQGAINSPLHF	TGTGCCAGCAGCCTACAGGGGGCAATTAATTCACCCCTCCACTTT
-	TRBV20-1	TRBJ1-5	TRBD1	CSASPAGGRNQPQHF	TGCAGTGCTAGTCCCGCAGGGGGCAGGAATCAGCCCCAGCATTTT
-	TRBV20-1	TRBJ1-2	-	CSARNQVGYTF	TGCAGTGCTCGGAACCAGGTTGGCTACACCTTC
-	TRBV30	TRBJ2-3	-	CAWSHGDTNTDTQYF	TGTGCCTGGAGTCACGGGGACACCAACACAGATACGCAGTATTTT
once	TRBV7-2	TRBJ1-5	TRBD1	CASSFGQGGQPQHF	TGTGCCAGCAGTTTTGGACAGGGAGGGCAGCCCCAGCATTTT
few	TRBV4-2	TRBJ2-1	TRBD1	CASSQSEGAANNEQFF	TGTGCCAGCAGCCAATCTGAGGGGGCTGCTAACAATGAGCAGTTCTTC